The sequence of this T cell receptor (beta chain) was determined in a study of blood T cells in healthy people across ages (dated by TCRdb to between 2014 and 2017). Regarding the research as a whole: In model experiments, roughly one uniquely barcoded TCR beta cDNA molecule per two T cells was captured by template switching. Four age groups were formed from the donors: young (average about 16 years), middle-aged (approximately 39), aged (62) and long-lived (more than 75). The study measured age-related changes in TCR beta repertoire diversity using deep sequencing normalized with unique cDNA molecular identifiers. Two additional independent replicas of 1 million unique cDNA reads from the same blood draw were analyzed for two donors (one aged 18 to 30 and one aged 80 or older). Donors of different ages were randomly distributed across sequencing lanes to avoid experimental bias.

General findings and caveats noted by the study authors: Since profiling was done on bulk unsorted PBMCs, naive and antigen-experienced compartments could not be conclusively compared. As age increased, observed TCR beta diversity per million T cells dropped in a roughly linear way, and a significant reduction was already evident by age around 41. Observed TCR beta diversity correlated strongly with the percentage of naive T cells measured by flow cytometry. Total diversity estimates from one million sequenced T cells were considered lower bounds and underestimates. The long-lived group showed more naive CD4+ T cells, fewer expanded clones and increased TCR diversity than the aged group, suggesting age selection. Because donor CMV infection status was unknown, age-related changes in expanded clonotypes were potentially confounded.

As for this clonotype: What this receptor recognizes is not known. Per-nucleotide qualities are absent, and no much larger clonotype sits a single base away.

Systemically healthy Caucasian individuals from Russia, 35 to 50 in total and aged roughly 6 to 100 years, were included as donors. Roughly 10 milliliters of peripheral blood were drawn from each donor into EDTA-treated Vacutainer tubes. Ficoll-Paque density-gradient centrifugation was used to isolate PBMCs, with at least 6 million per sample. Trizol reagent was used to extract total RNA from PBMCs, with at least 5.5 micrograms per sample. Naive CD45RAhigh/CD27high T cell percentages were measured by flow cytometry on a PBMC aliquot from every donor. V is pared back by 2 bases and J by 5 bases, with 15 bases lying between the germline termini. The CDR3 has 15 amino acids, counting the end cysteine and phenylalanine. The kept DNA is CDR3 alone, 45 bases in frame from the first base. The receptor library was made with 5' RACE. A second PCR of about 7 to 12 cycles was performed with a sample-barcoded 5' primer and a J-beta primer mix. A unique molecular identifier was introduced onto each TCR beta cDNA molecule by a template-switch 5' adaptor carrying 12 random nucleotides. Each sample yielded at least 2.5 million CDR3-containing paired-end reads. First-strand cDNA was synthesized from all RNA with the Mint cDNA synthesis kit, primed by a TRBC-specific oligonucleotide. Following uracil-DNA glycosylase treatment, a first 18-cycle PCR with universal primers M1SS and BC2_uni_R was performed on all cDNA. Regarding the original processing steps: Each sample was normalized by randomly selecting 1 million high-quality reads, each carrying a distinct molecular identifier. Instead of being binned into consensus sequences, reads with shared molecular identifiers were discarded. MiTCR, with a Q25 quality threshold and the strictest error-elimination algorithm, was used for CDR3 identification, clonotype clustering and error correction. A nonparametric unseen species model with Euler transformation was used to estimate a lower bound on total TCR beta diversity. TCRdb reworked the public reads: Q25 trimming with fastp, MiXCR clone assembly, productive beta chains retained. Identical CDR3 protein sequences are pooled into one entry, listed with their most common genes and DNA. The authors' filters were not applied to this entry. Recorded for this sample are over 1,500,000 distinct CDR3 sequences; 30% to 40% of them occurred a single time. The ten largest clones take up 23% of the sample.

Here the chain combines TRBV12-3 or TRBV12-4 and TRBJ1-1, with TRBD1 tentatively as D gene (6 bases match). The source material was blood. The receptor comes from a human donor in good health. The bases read TGTGCCAGCAGTTTAAGAACAGGGAGGGGGACTGAAGCTTTCTTT. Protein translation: CASSLRTGRGTEAFF.